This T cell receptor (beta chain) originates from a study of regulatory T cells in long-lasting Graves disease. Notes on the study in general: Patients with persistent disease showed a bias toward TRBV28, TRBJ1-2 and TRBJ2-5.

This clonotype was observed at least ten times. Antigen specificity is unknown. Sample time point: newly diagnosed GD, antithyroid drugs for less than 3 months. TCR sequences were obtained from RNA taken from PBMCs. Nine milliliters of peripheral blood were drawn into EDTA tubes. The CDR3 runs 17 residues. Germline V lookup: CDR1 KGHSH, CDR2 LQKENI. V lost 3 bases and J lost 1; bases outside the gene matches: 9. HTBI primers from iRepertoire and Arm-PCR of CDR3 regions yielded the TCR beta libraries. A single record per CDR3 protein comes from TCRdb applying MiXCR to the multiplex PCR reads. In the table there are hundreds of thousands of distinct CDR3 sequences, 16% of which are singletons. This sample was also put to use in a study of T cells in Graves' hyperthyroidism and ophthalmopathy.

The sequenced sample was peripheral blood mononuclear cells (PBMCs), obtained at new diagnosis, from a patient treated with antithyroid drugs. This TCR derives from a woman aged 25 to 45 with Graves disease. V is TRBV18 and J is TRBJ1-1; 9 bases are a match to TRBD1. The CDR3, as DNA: TGTGCCAGCTCACCTCCCAACAGGGGGCAGAGGAACACTGAAGCTTTCTTT. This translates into CASSPPNRGQRNTEAFF. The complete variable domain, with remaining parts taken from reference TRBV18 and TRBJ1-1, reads NAGVMQNPRHLVRRRGQEARLRCSPMKGHSHVYWYRQLPEEGLKFMVYLQKENIIDESGMPKERFSAEFPKEGPSILRIQQVVRGDSAAYFCASSPPNRGQRNTEAFFGQGTRLTVV.